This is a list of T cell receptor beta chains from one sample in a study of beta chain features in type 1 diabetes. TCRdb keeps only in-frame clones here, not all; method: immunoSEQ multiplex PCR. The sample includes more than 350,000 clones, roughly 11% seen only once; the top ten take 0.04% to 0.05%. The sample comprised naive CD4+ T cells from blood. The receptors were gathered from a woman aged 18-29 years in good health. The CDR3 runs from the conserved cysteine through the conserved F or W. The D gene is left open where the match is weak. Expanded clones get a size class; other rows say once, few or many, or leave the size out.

cdr3_aa: CAWTPGTGVREQYF
cdr3_nt: TGTGCCTGGACCCCGGGGACAGGGGTTAGGGAGCAGTACTTC
j_call: TRBJ2-7
v_call: TRBV30
d_call: TRBD1
clone_size: .

cdr3_aa: CASSIARDIAEAFF
cdr3_nt: TGTGCCAGTAGTATAGCCAGAGACATTGCTGAAGCTTTCTTT
j_call: TRBJ1-1
v_call: TRBV19
d_call: .
clone_size: .

cdr3_aa: CASVGSSGSNQPQHF
cdr3_nt: TGTGCCAGCGTGGGCAGCTCGGGGAGCAATCAGCCCCAGCATTTT
j_call: TRBJ1-5
v_call: TRBV2
d_call: .
clone_size: few

cdr3_aa: CASSSGRGGNNEQFF
cdr3_nt: TGTGCCAGCAGCTCCGGGAGGGGAGGGAACAATGAGCAGTTCTTC
j_call: TRBJ2-1
v_call: TRBV11-3
d_call: TRBD2
clone_size: few

cdr3_aa: CASSGGFGEQYF
cdr3_nt: TGCGCCAGCTCCGGTGGCTTCGGCGAGCAGTACTTC
j_call: TRBJ2-7
v_call: TRBV4-3
d_call: .
clone_size: few

cdr3_aa: CASRVTGSSYEQYF
cdr3_nt: TGTGCCAGTAGGGTGACGGGGAGCTCCTACGAGCAGTACTTC
j_call: TRBJ2-7
v_call: TRBV19
d_call: .
clone_size: few

cdr3_aa: CSVLSGAGNTIYF
cdr3_nt: TGCAGCGTCCTATCAGGGGCCGGAAACACCATATATTTT
j_call: TRBJ1-3
v_call: TRBV29-1
d_call: .
clone_size: .

cdr3_aa: CASRATWDRPTNEQFF
cdr3_nt: TGTGCCAGCAGGGCTACGTGGGACAGGCCAACCAATGAGCAGTTCTTC
j_call: TRBJ2-1
v_call: TRBV25-1
d_call: TRBD1
clone_size: few

cdr3_aa: CASSRPGQYYEQYF
cdr3_nt: TGTGCCAGCAGCCGCCCGGGACAGTACTACGAGCAGTACTTC
j_call: TRBJ2-7
v_call: TRBV7-2
d_call: TRBD1
clone_size: .

cdr3_aa: CASSGQKYGYTF
cdr3_nt: TGTGCCAGCAGTGGACAGAAATATGGCTACACCTTC
j_call: TRBJ1-2
v_call: TRBV6-5
d_call: .
clone_size: .

cdr3_aa: CASSLIMNTEAFF
cdr3_nt: TGTGCCAGCAGCTTAATCATGAACACTGAAGCTTTCTTT
j_call: TRBJ1-1
v_call: TRBV7-9
d_call: .
clone_size: few

cdr3_aa: CASSLHYRDTDTQYF
cdr3_nt: TGTGCCAGCAGCCTACATTATAGGGACACAGATACGCAGTATTTT
j_call: TRBJ2-3
v_call: TRBV7-3
d_call: .
clone_size: few

cdr3_aa: CASRLTSPADTQYF
cdr3_nt: TGTGCCAGCAGATTGACTAGTCCCGCAGATACGCAGTATTTT
j_call: TRBJ2-3
v_call: TRBV7-3
d_call: .
clone_size: .

cdr3_aa: CASRPSRGAYNEQFF
cdr3_nt: TGTGCCAGCAGGCCTAGCCGGGGGGCATACAATGAGCAGTTCTTC
j_call: TRBJ2-1
v_call: TRBV11-2
d_call: .
clone_size: few

cdr3_aa: CASSYSRNHEQFF
cdr3_nt: TGTGCCAGCAGTTACAGTCGGAACCATGAGCAGTTCTTC
j_call: TRBJ2-1
v_call: TRBV6-5
d_call: .
clone_size: few

cdr3_aa: CASRLPTGAHAEQFF
cdr3_nt: TGTGCCAGCAGGCTACCCACCGGGGCTCACGCTGAGCAGTTCTTC
j_call: TRBJ2-1
v_call: TRBV28
d_call: .
clone_size: .

cdr3_aa: CASSSRLALVNEQFF
cdr3_nt: TGTGCCAGCAGCTCGCGACTAGCGTTGGTCAATGAGCAGTTCTTC
j_call: TRBJ2-1
v_call: TRBV7-8
d_call: TRBD2
clone_size: .

cdr3_aa: CASSQVGGGDNEQFF
cdr3_nt: TGTGCCAGCAGCCAAGTGGGCGGGGGAGACAATGAGCAGTTCTTC
j_call: TRBJ2-1
v_call: TRBV14
d_call: TRBD2
clone_size: few

cdr3_aa: CASRGVGAQAYGYTF
cdr3_nt: TGTGCCAGCAGAGGTGTGGGGGCTCAGGCCTATGGCTACACCTTC
j_call: TRBJ1-2
v_call: TRBV6-5
d_call: .
clone_size: .

cdr3_aa: CASSQDGVGGAGTQYF
cdr3_nt: TGCGCCAGCAGCCAAGATGGGGTAGGGGGCGCGGGTACGCAGTATTTT
j_call: TRBJ2-3
v_call: TRBV4-3
d_call: TRBD1
clone_size: .

cdr3_aa: CASRGRGSYNEQFF
cdr3_nt: TGTGCCAGCAGGGGGCGGGGCTCCTACAATGAGCAGTTCTTC
j_call: TRBJ2-1
v_call: TRBV7-2
d_call: .
clone_size: few

cdr3_aa: CASKGQGLTDTQYF
cdr3_nt: TGTGCCAGCAAGGGACAGGGGCTCACAGATACGCAGTATTTT
j_call: TRBJ2-3
v_call: TRBV2
d_call: TRBD1
clone_size: .

cdr3_aa: CASSRQGRETQYF
cdr3_nt: TGTGCCAGCAGTAGACAGGGGAGAGAGACCCAGTACTTC
j_call: TRBJ2-5
v_call: TRBV6-5
d_call: TRBD1
clone_size: few

cdr3_aa: CASSLVSGFEEQFF
cdr3_nt: TGTGCCAGCAGCTTAGTTTCTGGGTTTGAGGAGCAGTTCTTC
j_call: TRBJ2-1
v_call: TRBV13
d_call: .
clone_size: .

cdr3_aa: CASSPQRGNTGELFF
cdr3_nt: TGTGCCAGCAGCCCACAGAGGGGGAACACCGGGGAGCTGTTTTTT
j_call: TRBJ2-2
v_call: TRBV7-2
d_call: .
clone_size: .

cdr3_aa: CASTAAAGANVLTF
cdr3_nt: TGCGCCAGCACAGCCGCGGCTGGGGCCAACGTCCTGACTTTC
j_call: TRBJ2-6
v_call: TRBV5-1
d_call: .
clone_size: .

cdr3_aa: CSGSGVLLDTQYF
cdr3_nt: TGCAGCGGATCAGGGGTTTTGTTGGATACGCAGTATTTT
j_call: TRBJ2-3
v_call: TRBV29-1
d_call: .
clone_size: .

cdr3_aa: CASSLGGTYGYTF
cdr3_nt: TGTGCCAGCAGTTTAGGGGGAACCTATGGCTACACCTTC
j_call: TRBJ1-2
v_call: TRBV28
d_call: .
clone_size: .

cdr3_aa: CSVEERGLRETQYF
cdr3_nt: TGCAGCGTTGAAGAAAGGGGGCTACGCGAGACCCAGTACTTC
j_call: TRBJ2-5
v_call: TRBV29-1
d_call: TRBD1
clone_size: .

cdr3_aa: CAWSQQSNQPQHF
cdr3_nt: TGTGCCTGGAGTCAACAGAGCAATCAGCCCCAGCATTTT
j_call: TRBJ1-5
v_call: TRBV30
d_call: .
clone_size: few

cdr3_aa: CASSLPGSTDTQYF
cdr3_nt: TGTGCCAGCAGCTTGCCAGGGAGCACAGATACGCAGTATTTT
j_call: TRBJ2-3
v_call: TRBV7-8
d_call: .
clone_size: few

cdr3_aa: CASSQVLRGEAKNIQYF
cdr3_nt: TGTGCCAGCAGCCAAGTGTTACGGGGTGAGGCCAAAAACATTCAGTACTTC
j_call: TRBJ2-4
v_call: TRBV4-2
d_call: .
clone_size: .

cdr3_aa: CASSEGQLYNEQFF
cdr3_nt: TGTGCCAGCAGCGAAGGACAGTTGTACAATGAGCAGTTCTTC
j_call: TRBJ2-1
v_call: TRBV5-4
d_call: .
clone_size: few

cdr3_aa: CAWSVNGRGYSNQPQHF
cdr3_nt: TGTGCCTGGAGTGTGAACGGAAGGGGGTATAGCAATCAGCCCCAGCATTTT
j_call: TRBJ1-5
v_call: TRBV30
d_call: .
clone_size: few

cdr3_aa: CATSRAAPGANVLTF
cdr3_nt: TGTGCCACCAGCAGAGCTGCCCCTGGGGCCAACGTCCTGACTTTC
j_call: TRBJ2-6
v_call: TRBV15
d_call: .
clone_size: few

cdr3_aa: CASSPPSTDTQYF
cdr3_nt: TGTGCCAGCTCACCTCCAAGCACAGATACGCAGTATTTT
j_call: TRBJ2-3
v_call: TRBV18
d_call: .
clone_size: .

cdr3_aa: CASSLQGPANYGYTF
cdr3_nt: TGTGCCAGCAGCCTACAGGGGCCAGCTAACTATGGCTACACCTTC
j_call: TRBJ1-2
v_call: TRBV7-3
d_call: TRBD1
clone_size: .

cdr3_aa: CASSFLSGRPLNYGYTF
cdr3_nt: TGTGCCAGCAGTTTTTTGAGCGGCCGACCTTTGAACTATGGCTACACCTTC
j_call: TRBJ1-2
v_call: TRBV27
d_call: .
clone_size: .

cdr3_aa: CASSFVSYNEQFF
cdr3_nt: TGTGCCAGCAGCTTCGTTTCCTACAATGAGCAGTTCTTC
j_call: TRBJ2-1
v_call: TRBV7-2
d_call: .
clone_size: few

cdr3_aa: CASVGGITDTQYF
cdr3_nt: TGTGCCAGCGTCGGGGGAATCACAGATACGCAGTATTTT
j_call: TRBJ2-3
v_call: TRBV7-9
d_call: .
clone_size: .

cdr3_aa: CASSSWTDIAPQHF
cdr3_nt: TGTGCCAGCTCTTCTTGGACGGATATTGCGCCCCAGCATTTT
j_call: TRBJ1-5
v_call: TRBV2
d_call: .
clone_size: few

cdr3_aa: CASSQDQRQGYNEQFF
cdr3_nt: TGCGCCAGCAGCCAAGACCAGAGGCAGGGGTACAATGAGCAGTTCTTC
j_call: TRBJ2-1
v_call: TRBV4-3
d_call: .
clone_size: few

cdr3_aa: CASSPSDRTYGYTF
cdr3_nt: TGCGCCAGCAGCCCCTCGGACAGGACCTATGGCTACACCTTC
j_call: TRBJ1-2
v_call: TRBV5-1
d_call: TRBD1
clone_size: .

cdr3_aa: CASSHPRTSGGFETQYF
cdr3_nt: TGTGCCAGCAGCCATCCCAGGACTAGCGGGGGGTTCGAGACCCAGTACTTC
j_call: TRBJ2-5
v_call: TRBV7-8
d_call: TRBD2
clone_size: few

cdr3_aa: CATRDRETDTQYF
cdr3_nt: TGTGCCACCCGGGACAGGGAGACGGATACGCAGTATTTT
j_call: TRBJ2-3
v_call: TRBV10-3
d_call: TRBD1
clone_size: many

cdr3_aa: CASSLGGWTSGNTQYF
cdr3_nt: TGCGCCAGCAGCTTGGGCGGGTGGACTAGCGGAAATACGCAGTATTTT
j_call: TRBJ2-3
v_call: TRBV5-1
d_call: TRBD2
clone_size: .

cdr3_aa: CASSLAEKITGRTSSSYEQYF
cdr3_nt: TGCGCCAGCAGCTTGGCCGAGAAGATTACGGGAAGGACGTCTAGCTCCTACGAGCAGTACTTC
j_call: TRBJ2-7
v_call: TRBV5-1
d_call: .
clone_size: few

cdr3_aa: CASSSLDRDGGTEAFF
cdr3_nt: TGTGCCAGCAGCTCCCTCGACCGGGACGGGGGCACTGAAGCTTTCTTT
j_call: TRBJ1-1
v_call: TRBV7-9
d_call: .
clone_size: .

cdr3_aa: CASVEGADTQYF
cdr3_nt: TGTGCCAGCGTAGAAGGTGCAGATACGCAGTATTTT
j_call: TRBJ2-3
v_call: TRBV7-9
d_call: .
clone_size: .

cdr3_aa: CASSSPMNYGYTF
cdr3_nt: TGTGCCAGCAGTTCTCCAATGAACTATGGCTACACCTTC
j_call: TRBJ1-2
v_call: TRBV28
d_call: .
clone_size: few

cdr3_aa: CASSQVTWIPRQETQYF
cdr3_nt: TGTGCCAGCAGCCAAGTTACATGGATCCCCCGGCAAGAGACCCAGTACTTC
j_call: TRBJ2-5
v_call: TRBV14
d_call: .
clone_size: .

cdr3_aa: CSVVREEGYEQYF
cdr3_nt: TGCAGCGTTGTCAGGGAAGAGGGCTACGAGCAGTACTTC
j_call: TRBJ2-7
v_call: TRBV29-1
d_call: .
clone_size: many

cdr3_aa: CASSSIAGGRKDTQYF
cdr3_nt: TGTGCCAGCAGTTCTATAGCGGGGGGGCGTAAAGATACGCAGTATTTT
j_call: TRBJ2-3
v_call: TRBV6-6
d_call: TRBD2
clone_size: few

cdr3_aa: CASSLRGNTGVTYNEQFF
cdr3_nt: TGCGCCAGCAGCTTGCGGGGGAACACAGGGGTCACCTACAATGAGCAGTTCTTC
j_call: TRBJ2-1
v_call: TRBV5-1
d_call: .
clone_size: few

cdr3_aa: CASSESLGYTF
cdr3_nt: TGTGCCAGCAGTGAAAGCCTTGGCTACACCTTC
j_call: TRBJ1-2
v_call: TRBV2
d_call: .
clone_size: .

cdr3_aa: CASTTPQGGEFF
cdr3_nt: TGTGCCAGCACCACGCCGCAGGGGGGAGAGTTCTTC
j_call: TRBJ2-1
v_call: TRBV6-6
d_call: .
clone_size: .

cdr3_aa: CASSLAPGDYEQYF
cdr3_nt: TGTGCCAGCAGCTTAGCGCCAGGGGACTACGAGCAGTACTTC
j_call: TRBJ2-7
v_call: TRBV7-2
d_call: .
clone_size: few